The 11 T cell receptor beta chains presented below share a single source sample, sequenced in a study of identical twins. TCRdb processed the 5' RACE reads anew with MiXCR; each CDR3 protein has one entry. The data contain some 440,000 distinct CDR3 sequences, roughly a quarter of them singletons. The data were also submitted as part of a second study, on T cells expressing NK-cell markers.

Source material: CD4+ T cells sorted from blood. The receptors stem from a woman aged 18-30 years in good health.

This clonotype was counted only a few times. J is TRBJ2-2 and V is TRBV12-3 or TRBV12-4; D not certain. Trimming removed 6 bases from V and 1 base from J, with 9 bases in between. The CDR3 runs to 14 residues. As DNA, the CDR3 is TGTGCCAGCAGGTATGGAGAGAACACCGGGGAGCTGTTTTTT. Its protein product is CASRYGENTGELFF.

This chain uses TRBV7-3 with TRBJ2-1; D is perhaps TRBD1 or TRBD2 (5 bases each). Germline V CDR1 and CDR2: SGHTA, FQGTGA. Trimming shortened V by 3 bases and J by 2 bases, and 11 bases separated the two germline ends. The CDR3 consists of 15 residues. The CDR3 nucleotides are TGTGCCAGCAGCTTGGGATGGGGACCCTACAATGAGCAGTTCTTC. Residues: CASSLGWGPYNEQFF.

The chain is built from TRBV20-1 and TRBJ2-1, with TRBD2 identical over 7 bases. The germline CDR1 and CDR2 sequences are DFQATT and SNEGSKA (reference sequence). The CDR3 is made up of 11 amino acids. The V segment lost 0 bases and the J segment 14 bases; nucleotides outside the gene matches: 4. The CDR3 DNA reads TGCAGTGCTAGAGATAGAACTAGCGAGTTCTTC. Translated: CSARDRTSEFF.

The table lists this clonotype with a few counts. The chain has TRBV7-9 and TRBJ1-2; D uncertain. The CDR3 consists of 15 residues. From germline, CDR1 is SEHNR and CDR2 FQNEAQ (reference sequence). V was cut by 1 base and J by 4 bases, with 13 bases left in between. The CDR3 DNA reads TGTGCCAGCAGCTTAGAGGGAGGTCCATCCTATGGCTACACCTTC. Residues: CASSLEGGPSYGYTF. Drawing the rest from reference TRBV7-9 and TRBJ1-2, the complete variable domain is DTGVSQNPRHKITKRGQNVTFRCDPISEHNRLYWYRQTLGQGPEFLTYFQNEAQLEKSRLLSDRFSAERPKGSFSTLEIQRTEQGDSAMYLCASSLEGGPSYGYTFGSGTRLTVV.

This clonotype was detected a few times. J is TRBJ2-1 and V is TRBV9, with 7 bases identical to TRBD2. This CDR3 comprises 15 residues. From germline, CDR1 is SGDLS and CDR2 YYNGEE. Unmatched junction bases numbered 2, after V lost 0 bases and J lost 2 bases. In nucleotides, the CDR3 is TGTGCCAGCAGCGTAGGGACTAGGACCTACAATGAGCAGTTCTTC. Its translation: CASSVGTRTYNEQFF.

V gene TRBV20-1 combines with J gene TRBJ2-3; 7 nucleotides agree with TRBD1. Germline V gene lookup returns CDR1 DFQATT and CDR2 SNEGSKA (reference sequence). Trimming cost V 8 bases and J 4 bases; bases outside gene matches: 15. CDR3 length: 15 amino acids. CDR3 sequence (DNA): TGCAGTTCGAAGACCGGGGACAGAAGGGCAGATACGCAGTATTTT. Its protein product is CSSKTGDRRADTQYF.

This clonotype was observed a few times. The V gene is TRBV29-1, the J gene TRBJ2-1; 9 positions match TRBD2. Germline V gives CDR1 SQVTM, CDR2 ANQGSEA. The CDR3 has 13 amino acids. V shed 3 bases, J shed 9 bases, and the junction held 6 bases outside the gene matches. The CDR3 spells CSVDRGRAGEQFF. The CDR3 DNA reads TGCAGCGTTGATCGCGGGAGGGCCGGTGAGCAGTTCTTC.

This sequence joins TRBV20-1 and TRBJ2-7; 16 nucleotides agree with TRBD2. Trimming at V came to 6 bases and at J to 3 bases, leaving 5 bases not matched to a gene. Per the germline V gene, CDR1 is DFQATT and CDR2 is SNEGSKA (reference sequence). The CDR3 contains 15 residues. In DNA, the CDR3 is TGCAGTGCGGGGACTAGCGGGAGGGATTTCTACGAGCAGTACTTC. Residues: CSAGTSGRDFYEQYF.

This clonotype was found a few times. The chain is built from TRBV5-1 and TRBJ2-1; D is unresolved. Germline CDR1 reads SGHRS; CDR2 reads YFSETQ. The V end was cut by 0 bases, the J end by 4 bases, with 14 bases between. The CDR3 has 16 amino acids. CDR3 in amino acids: CASSLGSYLTYNEQFF. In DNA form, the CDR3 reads TGCGCCAGCAGCTTGGGCAGCTATCTAACTTACAATGAGCAGTTCTTC.

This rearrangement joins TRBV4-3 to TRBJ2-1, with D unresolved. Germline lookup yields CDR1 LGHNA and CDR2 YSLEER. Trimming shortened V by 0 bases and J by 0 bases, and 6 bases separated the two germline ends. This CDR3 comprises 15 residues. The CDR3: CASSQEPSSYNEQFF. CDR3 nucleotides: TGCGCCAGCAGCCAAGAACCTAGCTCCTACAATGAGCAGTTCTTC.

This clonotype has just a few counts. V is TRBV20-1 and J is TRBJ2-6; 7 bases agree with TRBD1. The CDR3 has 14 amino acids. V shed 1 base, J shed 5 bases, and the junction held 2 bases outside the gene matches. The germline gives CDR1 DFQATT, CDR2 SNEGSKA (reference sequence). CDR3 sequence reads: CSARAGGRANVLTF. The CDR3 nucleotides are TGCAGTGCTAGAGCAGGGGGTAGGGCCAACGTCCTGACTTTC.